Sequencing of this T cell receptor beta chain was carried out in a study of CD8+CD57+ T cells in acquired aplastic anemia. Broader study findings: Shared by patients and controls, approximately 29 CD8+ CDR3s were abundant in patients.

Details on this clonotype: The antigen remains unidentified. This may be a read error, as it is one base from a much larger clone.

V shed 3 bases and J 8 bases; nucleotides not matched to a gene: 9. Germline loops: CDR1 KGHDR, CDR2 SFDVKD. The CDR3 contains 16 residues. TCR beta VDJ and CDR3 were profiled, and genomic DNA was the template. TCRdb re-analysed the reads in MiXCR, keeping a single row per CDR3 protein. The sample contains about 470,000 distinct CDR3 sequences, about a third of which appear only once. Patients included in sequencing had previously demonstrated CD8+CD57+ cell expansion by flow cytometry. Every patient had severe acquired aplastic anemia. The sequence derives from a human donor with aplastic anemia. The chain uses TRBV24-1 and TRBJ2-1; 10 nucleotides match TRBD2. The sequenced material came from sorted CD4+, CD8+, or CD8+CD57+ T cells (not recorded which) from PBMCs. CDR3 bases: TGTGCCACCAGTGATCCGGCGGCAGCGGGGGGGGATGAGCAGTTCTTC. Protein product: CATSDPAAAGGDEQFF.